This T cell receptor (beta chain) came from a study of early T cells in non-severe SARS-CoV-2 infection. This clonotype has ten or more counts. This CDR3 has 15 amino acids. Germline trimming cut 5 bases from V and 4 bases from J; bases unmatched to any gene: 5. TCRdb ran MiXCR on the 5' RACE reads and lists one entry per CDR3 protein. This sample carries 40,000 to 60,000 distinct CDR3 sequences, about 4.2% of them seen once, and the ten largest clones take around 5.5%. The specimen sequenced was whole blood. This chain links TRBV12-3 or TRBV12-4 with TRBJ1-1; 12 bases are shared with TRBD1. This sequence originates from an adult who was a healthcare worker with PCR-confirmed SARS-CoV-2 infection or an uninfected control (not recorded which). The CDR3 protein is CASSPQGQGATEAFF. CDR3 in DNA: TGTGCCAGCAGTCCACAGGGACAGGGGGCCACTGAAGCTTTCTTT.